This T cell receptor beta chain came from a study of somatic mutations in cytotoxic T cells in rheumatoid arthritis. Turning to the study itself: Sorting by flow gave nearly 100% purity for some V beta antibody-stained T-cell populations, including V beta1+ cells sequenced for TCRB. Whole-study results and caveats: Among around 71 patients, several showed a largest CD8+ clone that surpassed 20% of CD8+ cells. No multiple-comparison adjustment was applied to the slight TRBV07 underrepresentation in rheumatoid arthritis patients. Among rheumatoid arthritis patients and age-matched healthy controls, CD8+ T-cell clonality was not significantly different.

To note about this clone: The antigen remains undetermined.

The germline V gene encodes CDR1 SGHAT and CDR2 FQNNGV. The CDR3 has 12 amino acids. V was trimmed by 2 bases and J by 7 bases, leaving 5 bases between them. Sequencing was performed with immunoSEQ multiplex PCR; in TCRdb, only in-frame clones are kept and a portion is missing. The sample contains about 10,000 clones, around four fifths of which appear only once. The chain joins TRBV11-2 to TRBJ1-4; D not resolved. The TCR originated in a middle-aged man in good health. Sequences were obtained from CD8+ T cells sorted from blood. CDR3 DNA: TGTGCCAGCAGCTTATACGGTGAAAAACTGTTTTTT. Amino acids: CASSLYGEKLFF.